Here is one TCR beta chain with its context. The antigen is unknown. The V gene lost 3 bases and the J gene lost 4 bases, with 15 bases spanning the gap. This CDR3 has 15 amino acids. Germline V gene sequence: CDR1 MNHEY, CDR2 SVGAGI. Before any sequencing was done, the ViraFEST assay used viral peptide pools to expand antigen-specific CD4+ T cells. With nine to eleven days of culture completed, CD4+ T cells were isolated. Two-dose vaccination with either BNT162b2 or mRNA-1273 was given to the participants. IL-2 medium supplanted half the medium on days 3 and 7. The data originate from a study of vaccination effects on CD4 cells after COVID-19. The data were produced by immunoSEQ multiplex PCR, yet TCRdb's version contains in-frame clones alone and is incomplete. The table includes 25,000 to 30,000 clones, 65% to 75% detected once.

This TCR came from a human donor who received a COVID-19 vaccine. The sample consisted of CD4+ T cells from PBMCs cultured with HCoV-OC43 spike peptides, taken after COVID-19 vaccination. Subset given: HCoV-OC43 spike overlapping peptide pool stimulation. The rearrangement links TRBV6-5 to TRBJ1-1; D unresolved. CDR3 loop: CASSYFPRAPTEAFF. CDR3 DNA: TGTGCCAGCAGTTATTTTCCCCGGGCCCCCACTGAAGCTTTCTTT.